The rows below give T cell receptor beta chains drawn from one sample of a study of OX40 agonist ivuxolimab in advanced cancers. Assay used: immunoSEQ multiplex PCR; TCRdb lists only in-frame clones, some missing. The sample holds fewer than 75,000 clones, 88% seen once. This specimen was CD4+ or CD8+ T cells sorted from blood, taken in a trial of the OX40 agonist ivuxolimab. Receptors were obtained from an adult with an advanced solid tumor such as melanoma, head and neck, liver or kidney cancer. Both conserved end residues are part of each CDR3. The D gene is left open where the match is weak. Rows give clone size only sometimes, using once, few, many, or a class for an expanded clone.

- once TRBJ2-1 TRBV5-1 TGCGCCAGCAGCTACCCTGGGGGAAGCAATGAGCAGTTCTTC CASSYPGGSNEQFF
TRBD2 - TRBJ2-1 TRBV5-4 TGTGCCAGCAGCTTGGGACTAGCTCTCAATGAGCAGTTCTTC CASSLGLALNEQFF
- - TRBJ1-6 TRBV28 TGTGCCAGCACCACCGACAGGAGTAATTCACCCCTCCACTTT CASTTDRSNSPLHF
TRBD1 - TRBJ1-2 TRBV7-6 TGTGCCAGCAGCTTAGTTCCGACAGGGCAAGGCTACACCTTC CASSLVPTGQGYTF
- once TRBJ2-3 TRBV27 TGTGCCAGCAGTCCAATAGTAGGGAGTTCGCAGTATTTT CASSPIVGSSQYF
- - TRBJ2-3 TRBV16 TGTGCCAGCAGCCCGAGGGCCAGACAGTCTACGCAGTATTTT CASSPRARQSTQYF
- - TRBJ2-5 TRBV13 TGTGCCAGCAGCTCTAGGGACCGTCAAGAGACCCAGTACTTC CASSSRDRQETQYF
TRBD1 - TRBJ1-2 TRBV14 TGTGCCAGCAGCCAAGTCCGGGACAGGGAGGGCTACACCTTC CASSQVRDREGYTF
- - TRBJ1-3 TRBV2 TGTGCCAGCAGTGAACAGGAGACACCCGGAAACACCATATATTTT CASSEQETPGNTIYF
- - TRBJ1-3 TRBV30 TGTGCCTGGAGTGTCCAAAGCGCGCTCTCTGGAAACACCATATATTTT CAWSVQSALSGNTIYF
- - TRBJ2-7 TRBV4-1 TGCGCCAGCAGCCAGGGACGGAATCTAGCATACGAGCAGTACTTC CASSQGRNLAYEQYF
TRBD2 once TRBJ2-7 TRBV10-3 TGTGCCACGCAGTCCGGGACTAGCGCCACCGAGCAGTACTTC CATQSGTSATEQYF
- - TRBJ1-1 TRBV7-2 TGTGCCAGCAGCCAACCTCCGGACAGGAACACTGAAGCTTTCTTT CASSQPPDRNTEAFF
- - TRBJ1-2 TRBV6-5 TGTGCCAGCAGTTATCATCGGGGTCAAGCTAACTATGGCTACACCTTC CASSYHRGQANYGYTF
- - TRBJ2-6 TRBV9 TGTGCCAGCAGCGTAGCTGGATCCGGGGCCAACGTCCTGACTTTC CASSVAGSGANVLTF
TRBD1 - TRBJ1-5 TRBV6-5 TGTGCCAGCAGCCTGGGGACAGGGAGCAATCAGCCCCAGCATTTT CASSLGTGSNQPQHF
TRBD1 - TRBJ1-1 TRBV7-9 TGTGCCAGCAGCTTTAAGACAGGGCTCACTGAAGCTTTCTTT CASSFKTGLTEAFF
- - TRBJ1-1 TRBV2 TGTGCCAGCAGTGCGGAGGCTAACACTGAAGCTTTCTTT CASSAEANTEAFF
TRBD2 - TRBJ2-1 TRBV28 TGTGCCAGCAGTTTATTCCTAGCGGGAGTAAACAATGAGCAGTTCTTC CASSLFLAGVNNEQFF
- once TRBJ1-4 TRBV7-9 TGTGCCAGCAGCCGCCTGGGGAAAAAACTGTTTTTT CASSRLGKKLFF
- - TRBJ2-7 TRBV5-4 TGTGCCAGCAGCTTTGGGGGTTCCTACGAGCAGTACTTC CASSFGGSYEQYF
- - TRBJ2-2 TRBV5-1 TGCGCCAGCAGCAAAGGGACTCCCAACACCGGGGAGCTGTTTTTT CASSKGTPNTGELFF
TRBD2 - TRBJ2-1 TRBV7-6 TGTGCCAGCAGCCGGACAGCCTCCGGGACTAGCGAGTACAATGAGCAGTTCTTC CASSRTASGTSEYNEQFF
TRBD1 - TRBJ2-2 TRBV15 TGTGCCACCAGCATATGGACAGGGGAGACCGGGGAGCTGTTTTTT CATSIWTGETGELFF
- - TRBJ1-3 TRBV13 TGTGCCAGCAGCCCCCCCCGGGGGCTAGCTGGAAACACCATATATTTT CASSPPRGLAGNTIYF